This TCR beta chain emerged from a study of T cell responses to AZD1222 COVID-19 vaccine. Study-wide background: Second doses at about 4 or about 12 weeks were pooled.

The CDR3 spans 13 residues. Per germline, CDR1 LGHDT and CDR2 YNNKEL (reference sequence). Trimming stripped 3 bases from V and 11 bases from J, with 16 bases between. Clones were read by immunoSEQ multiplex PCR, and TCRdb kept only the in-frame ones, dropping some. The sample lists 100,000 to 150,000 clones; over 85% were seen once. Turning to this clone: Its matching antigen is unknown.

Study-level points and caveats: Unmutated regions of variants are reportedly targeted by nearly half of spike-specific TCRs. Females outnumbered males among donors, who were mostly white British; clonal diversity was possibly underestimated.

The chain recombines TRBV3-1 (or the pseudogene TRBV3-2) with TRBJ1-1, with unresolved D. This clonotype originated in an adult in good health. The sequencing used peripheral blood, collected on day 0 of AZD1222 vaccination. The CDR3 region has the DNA TGTGCCAGCAGCCATGGATCCCAGCGGTCGGCTTTCTTT. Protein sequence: CASSHGSQRSAFF.